This T cell receptor beta chain was captured in a study of shared clonotypes between healthy human individuals. Background on the study: Contributing individuals were a couple of females and a few males aged 18 to 49. Study-wide results and limits: Represented genetic and exposure-history diversity was restricted by having few donors.

The CDR3 length is 13 residues. Germline-derived CDR1 and CDR2 are MDHEN and SYDVKM. V dropped 5 bases and J dropped 4 bases, with 12 bases sitting between them. Of note for this clone: Its antigen remains unidentified.

CD45RO-negative, CCR7-positively selected cells formed the naive CD8 fraction, excluding terminally differentiated effector memory CD45RA+ cells. The assay used deep level. This table comes from immunoSEQ multiplex PCR, and its TCRdb copy is limited to in-frame clones, with some not included. The repertoire holds more than 600,000 clones, with about 90% as singletons. The receptor was derived from a man younger than 40 in good health. This chain connects TRBV28 to TRBJ2-7, with a tentative D call TRBD1 (6 bases). Sequencing was done on a sample of naive CD8+ T cells sorted from blood. The DNA for the CDR3 is TGTGCCAGCAGTAACTCAGGACAGTACGAGCAGTACTTC. Encoded protein: CASSNSGQYEQYF.